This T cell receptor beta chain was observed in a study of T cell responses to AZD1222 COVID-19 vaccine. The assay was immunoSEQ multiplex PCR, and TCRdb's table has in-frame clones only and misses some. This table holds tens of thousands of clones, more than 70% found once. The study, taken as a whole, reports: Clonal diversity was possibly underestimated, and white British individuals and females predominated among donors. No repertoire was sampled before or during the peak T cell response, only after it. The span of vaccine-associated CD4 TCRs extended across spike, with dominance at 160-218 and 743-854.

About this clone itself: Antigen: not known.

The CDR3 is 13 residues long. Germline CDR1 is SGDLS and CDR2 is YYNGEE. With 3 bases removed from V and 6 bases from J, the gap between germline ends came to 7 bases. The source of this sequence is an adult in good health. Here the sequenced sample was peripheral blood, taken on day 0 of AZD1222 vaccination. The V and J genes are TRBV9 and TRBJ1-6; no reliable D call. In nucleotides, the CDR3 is TGTGCCAGCAGCGGTTACCTTAATTCACCCCTCCACTTT. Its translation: CASSGYLNSPLHF.